One T cell receptor (beta chain) is described in this entry. Its target antigen remains unknown. Base qualities are not recorded, but no much larger clone differs from it by a single base. TCRbeta CDR3 regions were amplified from genomic DNA using the immunoSEQ Assay, a bias-controlled multiplex PCR. The study's own analysis went as follows. Within the assay, amplification of reference gene primers was used to estimate how many nucleated cells each sample contained. To quantify the absolute abundance of each unique TCRbeta CDR3 rearrangement, sequence reads were collapsed and filtered. Productive Simpson clonality was computed per sample as the square root of Simpson's diversity index over productive rearrangements. Entries here come from immuneACCESS through TCRdb and include only in-frame sequences with V and J called. Some clones fail to appear in such tables; in the studies checked, an unresolved V gene covers under half of the shortfall, and the cause of the remainder is unknown. V and J calls and clone size come straight from that table; D and trimming were deduced from the DNA. A total of roughly 220,000 clones appear in this sample, more than 80% of them only once. Together, the top ten hold over 3% of the sample.

The source of the sample is a study of blood T cell repertoires in COVID-19 (dated by TCRdb to 2018 to 2021). Concerning the study at large: Collaborator samples came from the United States, Italy and Spain and covered acute and convalescent phases of COVID-19. The samples were drawn from the first 160 participants of the ongoing ImmuneRACE study and from over 950 subjects provided by 6 global collaborators. The repertoires were released in a freely available public database meant as a resource for research on the immune response to SARS-CoV-2. Sample metadata almost always included a de-identified subject ID, COVID-19 status, age in years and sex. The prospective study material was composed of cDNA or gDNA derived from T cells, B-cell-depleted T cells, or PBMCs. Subjects who had been exposed to COVID-19, were actively infected with it, or had recovered from it provided the deeply sampled blood TCRbeta repertoires that made up the dataset. Where available, HLA class I and class II types were taken from metadata supplied by the sample provider and were not determined by assay-based typing. Beyond this particular receptor, the publication reports: Clinical and demographic metadata were provided uncurated, with the amount varying by source and participant.

Enrolling through a virtual design, the prospective study's participants ranged in age from roughly 18 to 95 years and lived across 24 United States geographic areas. Cohort assignment in the prospective study relied on participant-reported clinical history from a screening survey and a study questionnaire. Each participant in the prospective study had whole blood, serum and a nasopharyngeal or oropharyngeal swab collected by mobile phlebotomists. Additional blood draws and questionnaires over a roughly two-month period could optionally be provided by prospective study participants. Prospective study blood samples were shipped either frozen or at room temperature before DNA extraction. The CDR3 contains 15 residues, cysteine and phenylalanine counted. Of all the DNA, just the CDR3 is kept, 45 bases in frame from base 1. The germline V gene gives CDR1 as SGHDN and CDR2 as FVKESK. The junction shows trimming of 4 bases on V and 6 bases on J, plus 19 bases between the germline ends.

This clonotype was obtained from a woman aged 40 to 49 with acute COVID-19. The chain is assembled from TRBV14 and TRBJ2-7; TRBD1 is perhaps the D gene, given 5 matching bases. Sequencing was carried out using PBMCs or T cells enriched from blood (not recorded which). This receptor carries the CDR3 CASSRQGSASGEQYF. The DNA sequence reads TGTGCCAGCAGCCGGCAGGGCTCGGCATCGGGCGAGCAGTACTTC. The CDR3, completed at both ends by the reference TRBV14 and TRBJ2-7 genes, gives the full variable domain EAGVTQFPSHSVIEKGQTVTLRCDPISGHDNLYWYRRVMGKEIKFLLHFVKESKQDESGMPNNRFLAERTGGTYSTLKVQPAELEDSGVYFCASSRQGSASGEQYFGPGTRLTVT.